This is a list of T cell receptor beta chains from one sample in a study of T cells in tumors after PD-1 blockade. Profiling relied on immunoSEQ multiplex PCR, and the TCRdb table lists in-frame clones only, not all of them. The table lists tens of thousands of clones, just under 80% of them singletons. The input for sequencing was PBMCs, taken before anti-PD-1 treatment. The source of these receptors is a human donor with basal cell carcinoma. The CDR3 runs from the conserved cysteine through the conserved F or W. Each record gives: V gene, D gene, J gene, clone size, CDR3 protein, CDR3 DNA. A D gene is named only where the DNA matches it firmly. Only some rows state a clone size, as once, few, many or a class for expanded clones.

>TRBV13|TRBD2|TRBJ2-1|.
CASRPWALGLVSAEEQFF
TGTGCCAGCAGGCCGTGGGCCCTGGGACTAGTCAGCGCTGAAGAGCAGTTCTTC
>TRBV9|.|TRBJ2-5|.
CASSGETQYF
TGTGCCAGCAGCGGCGAGACCCAGTACTTC
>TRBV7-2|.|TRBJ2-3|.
CASSSRGSGSTDTQYF
TGTGCCAGCAGCTCCCGGGGTAGCGGTAGCACAGATACGCAGTATTTT
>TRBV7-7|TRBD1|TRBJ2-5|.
CASSLDRGEFETQYF
TGTGCTAGCAGTCTCGACAGGGGGGAATTTGAGACCCAGTACTTC
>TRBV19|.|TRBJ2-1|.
CASSVYNEQFF
TGTGCCAGTAGTGTGTACAATGAGCAGTTCTTC
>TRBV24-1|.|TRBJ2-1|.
CATSDAREPVYNEQFF
TGTGCCACCAGTGATGCGCGTGAGCCCGTATACAATGAGCAGTTCTTC
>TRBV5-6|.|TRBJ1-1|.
CASSLVGKNTEAFF
TGTGCCAGCAGCTTGGTTGGGAAGAACACTGAAGCTTTCTTT
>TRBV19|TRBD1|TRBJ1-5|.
CASTDREGQPQHF
TGTGCCAGTACCGACAGGGAAGGACAGCCCCAGCATTTT
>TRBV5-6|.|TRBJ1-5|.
CASSFHANQPQHF
TGTGCCAGCAGCTTCCACGCCAATCAGCCCCAGCATTTT
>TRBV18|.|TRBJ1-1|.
CASLEDGSWTEAFF
TGTGCCAGCCTTGAAGACGGCAGCTGGACTGAAGCTTTCTTT
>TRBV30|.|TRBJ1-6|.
CAWRVTGANSPLHF
TGTGCCTGGCGGGTTACAGGAGCCAATTCACCCCTCCACTTT
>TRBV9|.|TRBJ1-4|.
CARSLLREKLFF
TGTGCCAGAAGCCTCCTTAGAGAAAAACTGTTTTTT
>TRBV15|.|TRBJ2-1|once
CATSRVDLKAQFF
TGTGCCACCAGCAGAGTCGACCTTAAGGCGCAGTTCTTC
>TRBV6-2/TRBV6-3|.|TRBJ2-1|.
CASSYLGTGYEQFF
TGTGCCAGCAGTTACTTAGGGACGGGCTATGAGCAGTTCTTC
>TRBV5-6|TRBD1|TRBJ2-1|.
CASSLDAGGIHNEQFF
TGTGCCAGCAGCTTGGATGCAGGGGGCATTCACAATGAGCAGTTCTTC
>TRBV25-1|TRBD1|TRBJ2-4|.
CASSESGQGARNIQYF
TGTGCCAGCAGTGAATCGGGACAGGGGGCTAGGAACATTCAGTACTTC
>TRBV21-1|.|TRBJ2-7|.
CASSKVPLKGRGEQYF
TGTGCTAGCAGCAAAGTACCTCTGAAGGGGCGGGGCGAGCAGTACTTC
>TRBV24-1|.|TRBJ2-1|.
CATSDTTIPGEQFF
TGTGCCACCAGTGATACTACTATCCCAGGGGAGCAGTTCTTC
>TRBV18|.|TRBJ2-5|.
CASSPQETQYF
TGTGCCAGCTCACCCCAAGAGACCCAGTACTTC
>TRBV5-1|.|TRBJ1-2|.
CASSLGQANYGYTF
TGCGCCAGCAGCTTGGGACAGGCTAACTATGGCTACACCTTC
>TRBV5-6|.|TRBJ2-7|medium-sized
CASSGQSPSYEQYF
TGTGCCAGCAGCGGCCAATCCCCTTCCTACGAGCAGTACTTC
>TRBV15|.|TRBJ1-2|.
CATSRDPLQGYTF
TGTGCCACCAGCAGAGACCCCCTACAAGGCTACACCTTC
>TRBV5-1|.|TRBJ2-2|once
CASSLGGSNTGELFF
TGCGCCAGCAGCTTGGGGGGCTCGAACACCGGGGAGCTGTTTTTT
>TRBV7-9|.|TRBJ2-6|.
CASSPPGSPSGANVLTF
TGTGCCAGCAGCCCCCCGGGAAGTCCCTCTGGGGCCAACGTCCTGACTTTC
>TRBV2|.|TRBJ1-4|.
CASSEARGSNEKLFF
TGTGCCAGCAGTGAAGCAAGGGGTTCTAATGAAAAACTGTTTTTT
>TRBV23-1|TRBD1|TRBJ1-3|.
CASSHSTGPGNTIYF
TGCGCCAGCAGTCACTCGACAGGGCCGGGAAACACCATATATTTT
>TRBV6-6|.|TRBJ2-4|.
CASSYRDFIF
TGTGCCAGCAGTTACAGGGACTTCATCTTC
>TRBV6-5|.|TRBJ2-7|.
CASSRGQGKGYEQYF
TGTGCCTCTTCACGGGGCCAGGGGAAGGGCTACGAGCAGTACTTC
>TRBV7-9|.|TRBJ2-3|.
CASSLQGSTDTQYF
TGTGCCAGCAGCTTACAGGGGAGCACAGATACGCAGTATTTT
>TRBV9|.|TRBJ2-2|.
CASGPYRENTGELFF
TGTGCCAGCGGACCTTACAGGGAGAACACCGGGGAGCTGTTTTTT
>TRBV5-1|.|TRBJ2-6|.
CASSLYHSSSGANVLTF
TGCGCCAGCAGCTTATATCACAGTTCCTCTGGGGCCAACGTCCTGACTTTC
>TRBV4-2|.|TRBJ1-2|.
CASSQDLGGDYGYTF
TGTGCCAGCAGCCAAGATCTTGGTGGTGACTATGGCTACACCTTC
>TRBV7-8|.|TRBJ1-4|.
CASSLYQKRDEKLFF
TGTGCCAGCAGCTTGTATCAAAAGCGCGATGAAAAACTGTTTTTT
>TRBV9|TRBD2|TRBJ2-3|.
CASSLSGSGEADTQYF
TGTGCCAGCAGCCTGTCGGGTAGCGGGGAGGCAGATACGCAGTATTTT
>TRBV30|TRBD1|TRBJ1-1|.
CAWSSTKQGARNTEAFF
TGTGCCTGGAGTTCAACTAAACAGGGGGCAAGGAACACTGAAGCTTTCTTT
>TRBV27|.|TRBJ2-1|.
CASSLSAGGKQFF
TGTGCCAGCAGTTTATCGGCGGGCGGTAAGCAGTTCTTC
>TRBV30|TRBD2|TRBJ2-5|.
CAWRREGETQYF
TGTGCCTGGAGAAGGGAGGGAGAGACCCAGTACTTC
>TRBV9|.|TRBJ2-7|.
CASTVGQRGEQYF
TGTGCCAGCACCGTTGGCCAGAGAGGCGAGCAGTACTTC
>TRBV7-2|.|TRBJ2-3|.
CASSLEGGGGVTQYF
TGTGCCAGCAGCTTAGAAGGGGGGGGAGGGGTCACGCAGTATTTT
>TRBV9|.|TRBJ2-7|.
CASSPGPLPYEQYF
TGTGCCAGCAGCCCGGGACCGCTACCCTACGAGCAGTACTTC
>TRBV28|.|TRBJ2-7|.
CASSGGIVTGEQYF
TGTGCCAGCAGTGGGGGGATAGTAACGGGCGAGCAGTACTTC
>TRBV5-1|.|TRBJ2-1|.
CASSLDAPGPYNEQFF
TGCGCCAGCAGCTTGGACGCCCCGGGGCCCTACAATGAGCAGTTCTTC
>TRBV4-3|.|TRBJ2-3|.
CASSQGRDTQYF
TGCGCCAGCAGCCAGGGAAGGGATACGCAGTATTTT
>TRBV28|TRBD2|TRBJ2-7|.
CASRSGTSGRVYEQYF
TGTGCCAGCAGATCAGGGACTAGCGGGAGGGTATACGAGCAGTACTTC
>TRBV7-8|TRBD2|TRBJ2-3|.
CASSLYGGGAGTDTQYF
TGTGCCAGCAGCTTATACGGCGGGGGGGCGGGCACAGATACGCAGTATTTT
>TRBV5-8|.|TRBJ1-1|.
CASSSTSNTEAFF
TGTGCCAGCAGCTCCACTTCGAACACTGAAGCTTTCTTT
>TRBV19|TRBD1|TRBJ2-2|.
CASSPGTGNTGELFF
TGTGCCAGTAGTCCTGGGACAGGGAACACCGGGGAGCTGTTTTTT
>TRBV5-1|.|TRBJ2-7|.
CASSLGTSSYEQYF
TGCGCCAGCAGCTTGGGGACATCGAGCTACGAGCAGTACTTC
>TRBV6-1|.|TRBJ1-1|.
CASSEASEIGTEAFF
TGTGCCAGCAGTGAAGCTTCCGAAATAGGCACTGAAGCTTTCTTT
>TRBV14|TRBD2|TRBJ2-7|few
CASSHPTSGRAEQYF
TGTGCCAGCAGCCACCCCACTAGCGGGAGGGCCGAGCAGTACTTC
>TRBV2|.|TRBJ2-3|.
CASTGTGYTDTQYF
TGTGCCAGCACCGGGACGGGGTACACAGATACGCAGTATTTT
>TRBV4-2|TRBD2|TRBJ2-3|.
CASSRGGEVADTQYF
TGTGCCAGCAGCCGGGGGGGTGAAGTGGCAGATACGCAGTATTTT
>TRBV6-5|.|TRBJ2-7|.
CACVARDGEQYF
TGTGCCTGTGTCGCGAGGGACGGCGAGCAGTACTTC